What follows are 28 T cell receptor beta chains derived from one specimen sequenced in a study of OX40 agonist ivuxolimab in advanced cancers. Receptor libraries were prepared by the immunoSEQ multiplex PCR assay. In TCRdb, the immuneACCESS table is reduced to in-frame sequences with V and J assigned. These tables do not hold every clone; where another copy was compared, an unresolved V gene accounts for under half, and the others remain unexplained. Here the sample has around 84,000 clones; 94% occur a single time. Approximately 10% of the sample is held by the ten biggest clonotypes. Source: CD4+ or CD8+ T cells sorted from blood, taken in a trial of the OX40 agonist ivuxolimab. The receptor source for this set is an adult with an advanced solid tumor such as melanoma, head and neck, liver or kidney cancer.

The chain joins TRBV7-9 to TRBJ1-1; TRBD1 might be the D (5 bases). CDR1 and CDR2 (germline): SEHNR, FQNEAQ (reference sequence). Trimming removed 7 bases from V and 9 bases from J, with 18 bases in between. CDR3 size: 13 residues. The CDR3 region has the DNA TGTGCCAGCATCGACGGACTCGACAGAAAAGCTTTCTTT. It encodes CASIDGLDRKAFF.

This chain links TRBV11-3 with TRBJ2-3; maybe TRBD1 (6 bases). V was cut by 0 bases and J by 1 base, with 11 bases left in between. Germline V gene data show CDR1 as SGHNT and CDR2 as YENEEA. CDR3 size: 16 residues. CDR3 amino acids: CASSLDRAGGTDTQYF. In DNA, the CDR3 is TGTGCCAGCAGCTTAGATCGTGCAGGGGGCACAGATACGCAGTATTTT.

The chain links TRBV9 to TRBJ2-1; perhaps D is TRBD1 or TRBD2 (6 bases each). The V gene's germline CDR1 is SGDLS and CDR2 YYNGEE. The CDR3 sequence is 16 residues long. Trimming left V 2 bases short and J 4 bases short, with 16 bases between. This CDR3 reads CASSVRGTPQYNEQFF. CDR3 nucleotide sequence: TGTGCCAGCAGCGTCCGCGGGACACCACAGTACAATGAGCAGTTCTTC.

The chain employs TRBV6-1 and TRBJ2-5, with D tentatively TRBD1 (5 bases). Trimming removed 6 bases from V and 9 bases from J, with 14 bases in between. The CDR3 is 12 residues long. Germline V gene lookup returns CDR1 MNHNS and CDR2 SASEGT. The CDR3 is CASRDRALAQYF. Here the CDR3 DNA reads TGTGCCAGCAGAGACAGAGCATTGGCCCAGTACTTC.

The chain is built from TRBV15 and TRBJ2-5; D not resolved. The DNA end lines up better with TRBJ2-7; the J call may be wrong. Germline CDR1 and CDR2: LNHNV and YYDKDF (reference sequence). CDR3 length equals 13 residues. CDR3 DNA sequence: TGTGCCACCAGGGCAGGATCTTCTTACGAGCAGTACTTC. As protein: CATRAGSSYEQYF.

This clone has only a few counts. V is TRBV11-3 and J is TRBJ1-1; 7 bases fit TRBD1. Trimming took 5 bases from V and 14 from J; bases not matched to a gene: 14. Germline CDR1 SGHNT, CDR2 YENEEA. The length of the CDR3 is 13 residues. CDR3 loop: CASSTGQASVRFF. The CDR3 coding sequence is TGTGCCAGCAGCACCGGACAGGCATCCGTACGATTCTTT.

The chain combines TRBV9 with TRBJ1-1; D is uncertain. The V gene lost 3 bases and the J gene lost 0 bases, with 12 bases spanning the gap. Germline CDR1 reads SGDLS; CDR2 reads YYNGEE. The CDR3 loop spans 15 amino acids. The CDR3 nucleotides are TGTGCCAGCAGCGCCCCCCGGGGAATGAACACTGAAGCTTTCTTT. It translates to CASSAPRGMNTEAFF.

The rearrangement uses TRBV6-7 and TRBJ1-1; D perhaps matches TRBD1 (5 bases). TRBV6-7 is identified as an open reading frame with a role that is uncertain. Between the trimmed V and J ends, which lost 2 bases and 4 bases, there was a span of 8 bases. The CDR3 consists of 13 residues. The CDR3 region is CASSYEGATEAFF. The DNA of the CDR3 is TGTGCCAGCAGTTACGAAGGGGCCACTGAAGCTTTCTTT.

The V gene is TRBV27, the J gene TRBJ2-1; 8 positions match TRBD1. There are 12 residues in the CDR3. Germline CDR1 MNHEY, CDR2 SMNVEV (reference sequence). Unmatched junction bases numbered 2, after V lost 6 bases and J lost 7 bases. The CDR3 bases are TGTGCCAGCAGGACAGGGGATAATGAGCAGTTCTTC. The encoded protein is CASRTGDNEQFF.

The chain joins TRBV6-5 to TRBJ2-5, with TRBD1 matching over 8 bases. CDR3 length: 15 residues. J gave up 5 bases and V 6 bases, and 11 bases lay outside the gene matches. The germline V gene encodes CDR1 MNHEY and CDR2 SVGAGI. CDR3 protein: CASSTGTGLEETQYF. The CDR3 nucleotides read TGTGCCAGCAGCACAGGGACAGGACTGGAGGAGACCCAGTACTTC.

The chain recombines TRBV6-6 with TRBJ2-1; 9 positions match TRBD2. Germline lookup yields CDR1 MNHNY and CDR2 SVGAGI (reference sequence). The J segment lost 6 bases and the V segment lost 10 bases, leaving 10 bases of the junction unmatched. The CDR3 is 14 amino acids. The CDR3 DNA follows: TGTGCCACCACGACTAGCGGCACACCCAATGAGCAGTTCTTC. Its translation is CATTTSGTPNEQFF.

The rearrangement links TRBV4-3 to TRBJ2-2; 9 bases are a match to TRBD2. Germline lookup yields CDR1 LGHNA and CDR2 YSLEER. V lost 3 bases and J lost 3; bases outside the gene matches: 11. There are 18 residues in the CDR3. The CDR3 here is CASSQGVGLAGYTGELFF. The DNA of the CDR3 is TGCGCCAGCAGCCAGGGGGTAGGCCTAGCGGGATACACCGGGGAGCTGTTTTTT.

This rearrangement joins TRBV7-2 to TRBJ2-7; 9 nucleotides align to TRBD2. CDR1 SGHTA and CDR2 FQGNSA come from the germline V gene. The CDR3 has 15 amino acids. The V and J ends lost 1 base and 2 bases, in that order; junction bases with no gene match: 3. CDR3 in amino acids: CASSLGLADTYEQYF. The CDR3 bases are TGTGCCAGCAGCTTAGGACTAGCGGATACCTACGAGCAGTACTTC.

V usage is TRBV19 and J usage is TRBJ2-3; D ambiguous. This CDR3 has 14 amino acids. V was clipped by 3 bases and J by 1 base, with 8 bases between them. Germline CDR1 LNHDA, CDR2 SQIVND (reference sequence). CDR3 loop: CASSIRVRTDTQYF. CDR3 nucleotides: TGTGCCAGTAGTATTCGGGTACGCACAGATACGCAGTATTTT.

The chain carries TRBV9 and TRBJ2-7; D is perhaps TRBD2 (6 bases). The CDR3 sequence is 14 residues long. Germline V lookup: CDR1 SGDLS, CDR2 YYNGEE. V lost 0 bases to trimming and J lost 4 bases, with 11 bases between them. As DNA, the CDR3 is TGTGCCAGCAGCGTAGGGAGGGGTTCATACGAGCAGTACTTC. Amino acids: CASSVGRGSYEQYF.

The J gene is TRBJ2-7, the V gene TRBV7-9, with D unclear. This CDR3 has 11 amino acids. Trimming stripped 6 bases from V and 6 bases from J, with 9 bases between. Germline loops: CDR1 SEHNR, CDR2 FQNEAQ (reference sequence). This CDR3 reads CASRGSGEQYF. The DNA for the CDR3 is TGTGCCAGCAGGGGGTCGGGCGAGCAGTACTTC.

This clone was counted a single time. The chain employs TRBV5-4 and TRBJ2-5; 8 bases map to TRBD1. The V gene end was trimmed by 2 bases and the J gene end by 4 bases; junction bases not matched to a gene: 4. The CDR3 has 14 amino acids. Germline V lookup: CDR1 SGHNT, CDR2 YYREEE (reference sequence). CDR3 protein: CASSFSGGGETQYF. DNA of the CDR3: TGTGCCAGCAGCTTCTCAGGGGGCGGAGAGACCCAGTACTTC.

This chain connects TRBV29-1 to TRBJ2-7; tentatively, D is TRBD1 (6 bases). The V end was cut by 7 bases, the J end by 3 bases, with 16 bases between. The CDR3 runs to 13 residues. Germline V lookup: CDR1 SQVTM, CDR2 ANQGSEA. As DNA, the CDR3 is TGCAGCGCCAGGGGCGACCTCGGCTACGAGCAGTACTTC. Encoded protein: CSARGDLGYEQYF.

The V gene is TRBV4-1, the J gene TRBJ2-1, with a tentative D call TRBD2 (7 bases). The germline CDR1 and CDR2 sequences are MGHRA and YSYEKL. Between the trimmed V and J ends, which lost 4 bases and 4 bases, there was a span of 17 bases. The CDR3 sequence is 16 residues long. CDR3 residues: CASSPTGSSGYNEQFF. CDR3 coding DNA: TGCGCCAGCAGCCCCACAGGGTCTAGCGGTTACAATGAGCAGTTCTTC.

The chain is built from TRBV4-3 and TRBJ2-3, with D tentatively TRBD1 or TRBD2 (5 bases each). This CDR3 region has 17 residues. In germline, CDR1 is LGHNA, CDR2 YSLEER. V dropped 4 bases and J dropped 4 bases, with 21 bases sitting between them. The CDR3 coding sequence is TGCGCCAGCAGCCTTGCAAGGGACGCCCGGTGGGCAGATACGCAGTATTTT. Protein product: CASSLARDARWADTQYF.

CDR3 loop: CASSYTGLACYNEQFF. Here the CDR3 DNA reads TGTGCCAGCAGTTACACGGGACTAGCGTGCTACAATGAGCAGTTCTTC. V is TRBV6-5 and J is TRBJ2-1; 10 positions match TRBD2. The CDR3 loop spans 16 amino acids. Germline assignment: CDR1 MNHEY and CDR2 SVGAGI. Trimming cost V 2 bases and J 3 bases; bases outside gene matches: 4.

The CDR3 is CASSPTSSYEQYF. CDR3 DNA sequence: TGTGCCAGTAGCCCCACGAGCTCCTACGAGCAGTACTTC. The chain carries TRBV19 and TRBJ2-7; D call uncertain. Germline CDR1 and CDR2: LNHDA and SQIVND (reference sequence). The CDR3 loop spans 13 amino acids. With 6 bases removed from V and 0 bases from J, the gap between germline ends came to 9 bases.

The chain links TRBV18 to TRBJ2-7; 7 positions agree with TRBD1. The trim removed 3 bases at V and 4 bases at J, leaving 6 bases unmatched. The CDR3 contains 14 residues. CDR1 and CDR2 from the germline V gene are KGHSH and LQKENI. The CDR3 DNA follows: TGTGCCAGCTCACCGACGGGACAGAGTTACGAGCAGTACTTC. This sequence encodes CASSPTGQSYEQYF.

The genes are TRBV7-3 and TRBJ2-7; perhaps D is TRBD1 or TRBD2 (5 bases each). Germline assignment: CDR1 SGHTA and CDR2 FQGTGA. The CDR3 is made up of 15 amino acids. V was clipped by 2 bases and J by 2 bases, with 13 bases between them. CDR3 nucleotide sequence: TGTGCCAGCAGCTTATTGGCAGGGAGTACCTACGAGCAGTACTTC. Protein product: CASSLLAGSTYEQYF.

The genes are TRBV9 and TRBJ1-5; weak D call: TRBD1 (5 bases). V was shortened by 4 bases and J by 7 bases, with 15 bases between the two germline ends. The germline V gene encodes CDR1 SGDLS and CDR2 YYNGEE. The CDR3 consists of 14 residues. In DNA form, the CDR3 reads TGTGCCAGCAGCCCGGGGGGGAGTGGGCAGCCCCAGCATTTT. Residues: CASSPGGSGQPQHF.

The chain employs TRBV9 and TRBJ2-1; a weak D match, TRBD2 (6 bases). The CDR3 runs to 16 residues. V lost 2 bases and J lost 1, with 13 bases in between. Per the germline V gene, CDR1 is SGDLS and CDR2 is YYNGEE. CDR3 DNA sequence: TGTGCCAGCAGCGTCAGCCCCCTAGCGTCCTACAATGAGCAGTTCTTC. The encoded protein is CASSVSPLASYNEQFF.

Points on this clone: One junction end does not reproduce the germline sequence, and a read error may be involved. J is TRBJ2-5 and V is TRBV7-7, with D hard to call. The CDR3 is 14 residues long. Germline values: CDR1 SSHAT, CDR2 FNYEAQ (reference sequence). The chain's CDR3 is CASSLYGGEETQYF. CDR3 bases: TGTGCTAGCAGCTTATACGGCGGAGAAGAGACCCAGTACTTC.

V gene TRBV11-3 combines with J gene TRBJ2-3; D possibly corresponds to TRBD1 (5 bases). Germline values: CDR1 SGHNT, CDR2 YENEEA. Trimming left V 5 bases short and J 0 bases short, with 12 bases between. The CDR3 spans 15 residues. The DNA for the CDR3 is TGTGCCAGCAGCCCAAGACAGATTAGCACAGATACGCAGTATTTT. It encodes CASSPRQISTDTQYF.